Sequencing of this T cell receptor (beta chain) was carried out in a study of CD8 T cells in ankylosing spondylitis. The CDR3 loop spans 17 amino acids. Germline CDR1 reads SGHVS; CDR2 reads FNYEAQ. V was shortened by 1 base and J by 0 bases, with 14 bases between the two germline ends. Study-wide results and limits: Significant enrichment of disease-linked clones was reportedly seen in matched ankylosing spondylitis synovial fluid.

This clonotype has only a few counts. Its cognate antigen is unknown. Quantitative 5'-RACE with molecular barcodes was used to make the TCR beta libraries. TCRdb called the 5' RACE reads again in MiXCR, with one record for every CDR3 protein. The table shows around 90,000 distinct CDR3 sequences, with around 30% occurring only once. The V call is TRBV7-6, the J call TRBJ2-3; D might be TRBD2 (5 bases). This receptor was identified in a male donor with ankylosing spondylitis or in good health (not recorded which). Material: blood, either unsorted or a sorted T cell fraction (not recorded which). CDR3 region: CASSLVPLAPSTDTQYF. The CDR3 nucleotides read TGTGCCAGCAGCTTAGTTCCGTTAGCGCCAAGCACAGATACGCAGTATTTT.